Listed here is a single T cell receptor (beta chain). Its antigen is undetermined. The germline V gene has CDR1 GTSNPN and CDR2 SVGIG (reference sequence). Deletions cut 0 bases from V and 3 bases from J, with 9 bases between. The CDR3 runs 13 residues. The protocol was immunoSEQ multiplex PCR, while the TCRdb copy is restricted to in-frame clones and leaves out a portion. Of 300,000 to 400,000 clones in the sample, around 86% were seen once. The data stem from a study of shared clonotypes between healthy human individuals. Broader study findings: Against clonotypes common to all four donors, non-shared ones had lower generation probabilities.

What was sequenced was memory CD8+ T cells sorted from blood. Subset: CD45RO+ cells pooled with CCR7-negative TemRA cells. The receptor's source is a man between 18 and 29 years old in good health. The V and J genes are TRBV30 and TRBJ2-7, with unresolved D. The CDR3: CAWSVSSSYEQYF. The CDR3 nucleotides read TGTGCCTGGAGTGTAAGTTCGAGCTACGAGCAGTACTTC.